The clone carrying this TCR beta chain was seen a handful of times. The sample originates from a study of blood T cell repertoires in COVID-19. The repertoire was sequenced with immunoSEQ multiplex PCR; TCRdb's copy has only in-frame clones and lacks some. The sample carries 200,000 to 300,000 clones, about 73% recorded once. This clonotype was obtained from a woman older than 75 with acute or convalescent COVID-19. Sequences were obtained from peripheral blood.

The CDR3 loop is CATSDSQGAGYTF. CDR3 coding DNA: TGTGCCACCAGTGATTCACAGGGGGCGGGCTACACCTTC. The rearrangement links TRBV24-1 to TRBJ1-2; TRBD1 matches 9 bases. V was pared by 2 bases and J by 8 bases, with 2 bases of the junction left unmatched. The CDR3 is 13 residues long. From germline, CDR1 is KGHDR and CDR2 SFDVKD.